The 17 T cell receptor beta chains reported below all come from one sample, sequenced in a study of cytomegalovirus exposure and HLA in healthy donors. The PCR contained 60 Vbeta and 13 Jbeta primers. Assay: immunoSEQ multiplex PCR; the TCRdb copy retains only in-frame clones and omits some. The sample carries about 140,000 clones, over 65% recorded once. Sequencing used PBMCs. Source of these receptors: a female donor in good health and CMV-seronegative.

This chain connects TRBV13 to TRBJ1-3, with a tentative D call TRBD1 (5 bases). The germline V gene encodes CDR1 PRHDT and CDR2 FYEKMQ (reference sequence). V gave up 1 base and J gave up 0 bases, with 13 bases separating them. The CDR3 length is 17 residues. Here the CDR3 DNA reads TGTGCCAGCAGCTTAGAAAGGGGCCGACGCTCTGGAAACACCATATATTTT. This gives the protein CASSLERGRRSGNTIYF.

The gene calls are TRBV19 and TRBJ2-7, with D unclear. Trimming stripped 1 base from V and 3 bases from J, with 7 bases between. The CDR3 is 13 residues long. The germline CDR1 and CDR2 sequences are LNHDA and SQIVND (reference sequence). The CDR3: CASSIATGYEQYF. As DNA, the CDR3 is TGTGCCAGTAGTATAGCTACCGGCTACGAGCAGTACTTC.

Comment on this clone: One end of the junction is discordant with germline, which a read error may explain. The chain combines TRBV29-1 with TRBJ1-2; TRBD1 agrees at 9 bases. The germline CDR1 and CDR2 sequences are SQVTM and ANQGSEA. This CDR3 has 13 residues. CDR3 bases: TGCAGCGTCAACACCGGGACAGGGAATGGCTACCCCTTC. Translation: CSVNTGTGNGYPF.

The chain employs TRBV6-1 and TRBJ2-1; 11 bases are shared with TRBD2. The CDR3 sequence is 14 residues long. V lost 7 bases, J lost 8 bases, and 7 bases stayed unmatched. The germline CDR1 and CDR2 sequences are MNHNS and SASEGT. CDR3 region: CASNIAGGPYEQFF. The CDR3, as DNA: TGTGCCAGCAACATAGCGGGGGGGCCCTATGAGCAGTTCTTC.

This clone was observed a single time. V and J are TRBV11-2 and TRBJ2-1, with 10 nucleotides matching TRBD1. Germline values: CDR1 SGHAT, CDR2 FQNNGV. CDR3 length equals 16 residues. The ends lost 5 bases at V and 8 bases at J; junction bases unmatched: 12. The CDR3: CASSPRDRGGWDEQFF. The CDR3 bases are TGTGCCAGCAGCCCTAGGGACAGGGGAGGTTGGGATGAGCAGTTCTTC.

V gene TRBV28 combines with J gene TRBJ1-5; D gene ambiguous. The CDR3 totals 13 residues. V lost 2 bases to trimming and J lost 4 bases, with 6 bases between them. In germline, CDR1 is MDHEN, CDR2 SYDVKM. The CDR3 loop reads CASSLTRNQPQHF. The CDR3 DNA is TGTGCCAGCAGTTTAACCCGGAATCAGCCCCAGCATTTT.

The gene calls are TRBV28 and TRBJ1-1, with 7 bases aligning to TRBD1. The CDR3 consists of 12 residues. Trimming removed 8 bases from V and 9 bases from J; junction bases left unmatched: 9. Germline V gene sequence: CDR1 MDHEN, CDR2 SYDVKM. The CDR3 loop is CASGVGTDKAFF. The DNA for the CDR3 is TGTGCCAGCGGAGTTGGGACAGACAAAGCTTTCTTT.

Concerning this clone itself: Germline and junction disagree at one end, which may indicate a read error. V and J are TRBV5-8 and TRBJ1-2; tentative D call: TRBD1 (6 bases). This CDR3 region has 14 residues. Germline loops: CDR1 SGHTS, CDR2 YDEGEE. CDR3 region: CASSFRGANYGYPF. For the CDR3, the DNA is TGTGCCAGCAGCTTCAGGGGAGCTAACTATGGCTACCCCTTC.

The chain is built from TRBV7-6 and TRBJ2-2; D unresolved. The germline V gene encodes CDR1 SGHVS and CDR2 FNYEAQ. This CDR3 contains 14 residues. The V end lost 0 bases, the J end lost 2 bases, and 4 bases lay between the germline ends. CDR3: CASSLASNTGELFF. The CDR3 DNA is TGTGCCAGCAGCTTAGCTAGCAACACCGGGGAGCTGTTTTTT.

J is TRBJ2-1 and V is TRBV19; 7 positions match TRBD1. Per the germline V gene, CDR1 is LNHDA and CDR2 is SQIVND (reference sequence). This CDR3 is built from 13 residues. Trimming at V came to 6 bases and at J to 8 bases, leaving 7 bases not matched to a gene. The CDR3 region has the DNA TGTGCCAGTAGGTTTACAGGGGCAGATGAGCAGTTCTTC. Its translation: CASRFTGADEQFF.

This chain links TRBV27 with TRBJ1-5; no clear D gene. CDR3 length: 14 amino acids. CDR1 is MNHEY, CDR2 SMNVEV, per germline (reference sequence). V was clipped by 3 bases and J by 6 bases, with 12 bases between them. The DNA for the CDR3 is TGTGCCAGCAGTTTTAACAGTCTACGTCAGCCCCAGCATTTT. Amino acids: CASSFNSLRQPQHF.

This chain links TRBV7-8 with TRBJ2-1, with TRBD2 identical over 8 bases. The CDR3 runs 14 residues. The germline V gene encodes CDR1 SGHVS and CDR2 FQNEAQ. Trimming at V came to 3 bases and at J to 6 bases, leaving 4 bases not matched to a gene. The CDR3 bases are TGTGCCAGCAGCTTGTCGGGGGGGAGCAATGAGCAGTTCTTC. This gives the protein CASSLSGGSNEQFF.

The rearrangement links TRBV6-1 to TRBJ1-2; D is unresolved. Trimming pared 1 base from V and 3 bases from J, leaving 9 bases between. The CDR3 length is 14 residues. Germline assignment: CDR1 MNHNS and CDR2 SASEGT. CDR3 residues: CASSEDLAYYGYTF. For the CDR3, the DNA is TGTGCCAGCAGTGAAGATTTGGCCTACTATGGCTACACCTTC.

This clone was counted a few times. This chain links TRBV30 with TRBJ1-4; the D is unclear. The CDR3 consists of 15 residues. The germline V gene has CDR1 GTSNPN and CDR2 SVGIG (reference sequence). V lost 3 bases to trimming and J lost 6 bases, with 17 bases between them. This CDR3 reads CAWRSEAGGDEKLFF. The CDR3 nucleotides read TGTGCCTGGAGATCGGAGGCAGGAGGCGATGAAAAACTGTTTTTT.

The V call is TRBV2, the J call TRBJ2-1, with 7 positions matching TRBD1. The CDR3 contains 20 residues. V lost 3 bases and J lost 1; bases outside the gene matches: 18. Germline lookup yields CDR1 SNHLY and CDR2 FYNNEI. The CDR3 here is CASSDGRTGSILSSYNEQFF. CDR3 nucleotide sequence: TGTGCCAGCAGTGACGGTCGGACAGGCTCGATCTTGTCGTCCTACAATGAGCAGTTCTTC.

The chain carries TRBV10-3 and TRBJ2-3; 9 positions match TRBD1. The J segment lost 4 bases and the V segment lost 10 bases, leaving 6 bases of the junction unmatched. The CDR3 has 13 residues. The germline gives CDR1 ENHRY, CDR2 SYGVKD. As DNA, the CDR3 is TGTGCCACCCGGACAGGGGACGCAGATACGCAGTATTTT. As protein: CATRTGDADTQYF.

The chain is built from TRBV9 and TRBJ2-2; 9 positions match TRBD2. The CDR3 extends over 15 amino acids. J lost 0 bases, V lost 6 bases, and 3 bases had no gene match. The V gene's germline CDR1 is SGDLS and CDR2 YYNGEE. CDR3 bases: TGTGCCAGCAATCCTAGCGGGACGAACACCGGGGAGCTGTTTTTT. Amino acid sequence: CASNPSGTNTGELFF.